This T cell receptor beta chain was identified during a study of blood T cell repertoires in COVID-19. Under the authors' procedure: Reference gene primers were amplified, and this amplification served to estimate nucleated cell counts. Repertoires were generated with immunoSEQ multiplex PCR, while TCRdb's copy carries only in-frame clones and drops some. The DNA gave D and trimming, while V, J and clone size come from that table. The sample includes 200,000 to 250,000 clones, 70% to 85% seen only once; the top ten take 3% to 4%. Between the trimmed V and J ends, which lost 2 bases and 4 bases, there was a span of 6 bases. This CDR3 spans 13 amino acids. Germline V lookup: CDR1 LNHNV, CDR2 YYDKDF (reference sequence).

The source material was peripheral blood. This clonotype was obtained from a woman aged 35 to 49 with active or convalescent COVID-19. This chain uses TRBV15 with TRBJ1-5; D perhaps matches TRBD1 (6 bases). In DNA form, the CDR3 reads TGTGCCACCAGCAGAAGGGGGAATCAGCCCCAGCATTTT. Protein product: CATSRRGNQPQHF.